This entry is about one T cell receptor beta chain. This sample was taken from a study of shared clonotypes between healthy human individuals. For the study at large: Three plates each covered CD4 naive and memory; CD8 naive two, CD8 memory one.

Sequencing was performed with immunoSEQ multiplex PCR; in TCRdb, only in-frame clones are kept and a portion is missing. This table holds 1.5 million to 1.9 million clones, 95% to 99% found once. The germline V gene encodes CDR1 SGHRS and CDR2 YFSETQ. V gave up 4 bases and J gave up 0 bases, with 14 bases separating them. This CDR3 is 16 amino acids long. The sequenced sample was naive CD4+ T cells sorted from blood. Subset in this sample: CD45RA+ positively selected. The sequence came from a man between 25 and 39 years old in good health. The V call is TRBV5-1, the J call TRBJ2-4; D is uncertain. This CDR3 reads CASSPFPLLAKNIQYF. CDR3 in DNA: TGCGCCAGCAGCCCATTCCCCCTTCTAGCCAAAAACATTCAGTACTTC.